The rows below give T cell receptor beta chains drawn from one sample of a study of cytomegalovirus exposure and HLA in healthy donors. Only in-frame clones appear in the TCRdb table, and some are missing; sequencing was by immunoSEQ multiplex PCR. The sample records approximately 94,000 clones, 60% to 85% being singletons. The source material was PBMCs. Source of these receptors: a man younger than 40 in good health and CMV-seropositive. Both conserved end residues are part of each CDR3. Each record gives: clone size, V gene, J gene, D gene, CDR3 DNA, CDR3 protein. The D gene is left open where the match is weak. Rows may omit the clone size; those that give it use once, few, many or a size class.

>few|TRBV6-6|TRBJ2-7|TRBD2
TGTGCCAGCAGTTACAGACTAGCGGGAGGGACCTACGAGCAGTACTTC
CASSYRLAGGTYEQYF
>few|TRBV6-4|TRBJ2-7|.
TGTGCCAGCAGTGAAGTCCCTGAGACCTACGAGCAGTACTTC
CASSEVPETYEQYF
>.|TRBV4-1|TRBJ1-1|.
TGCGCCAGCAGCCACGCCGGGGATCTTGAAGCTTTCTTT
CASSHAGDLEAFF
>.|TRBV5-1|TRBJ2-3|TRBD2
TGCGCCAGCAGCCCGGGACTAGCGGGAGGGGGGAACACAGATACGCAGTATTTT
CASSPGLAGGGNTDTQYF
>.|TRBV4-3|TRBJ1-2|.
TGCGCCAGCAGCCAAGCGTCGAGGATGACTAGCTATGGCTACACCTTC
CASSQASRMTSYGYTF
>.|TRBV9|TRBJ2-3|.
TGTGCCAGCAGCGTGGGGGGGCTCACAGATACGCAGTATTTT
CASSVGGLTDTQYF
>.|TRBV18|TRBJ2-3|.
TGTGCCAGCTCACCACTCCCGGGAGAAGATACGCAGTATTTT
CASSPLPGEDTQYF
>.|TRBV7-2|TRBJ1-3|.
TGTGCCAGCAGCTTCATAGGACCCTCCGGGGTGGGAAACACCATATATTTT
CASSFIGPSGVGNTIYF
>.|TRBV28|TRBJ1-2|.
TGTGCCAGCAGCCCTGTGACAGTCTATGGCTACACCTTC
CASSPVTVYGYTF
>.|TRBV4-1|TRBJ2-7|TRBD1
TGCGCCAGCAGCCAAAGACAGGGACACGAGCAGTACTTC
CASSQRQGHEQYF
>.|TRBV28|TRBJ2-5|TRBD2
TGTGCCAGCAGTCGGAGCGGGAGGGGACAAGAGACCCAGTACTTC
CASSRSGRGQETQYF
>.|TRBV10-3|TRBJ1-4|TRBD1
TGTGCCATCAGTGGTGGACAGGGTGGTGAAAAACTGTTTTTT
CAISGGQGGEKLFF
>.|TRBV5-6|TRBJ1-2|.
TGTGCCAGCAGCTTGGAAGGAGATTTGGACAATCCACGCTATGGCTACACCTTC
CASSLEGDLDNPRYGYTF
>once|TRBV15|TRBJ1-5|.
TGTGCCACCAGCAGGACTAAAACAGGGTTAAGACAGCCCCAGCATTTT
CATSRTKTGLRQPQHF
>.|TRBV5-1|TRBJ2-7|TRBD1
TGCGCCAGCAGCGTGAATCCGACAGGGGGCGGCTACGAGCAGTACTTC
CASSVNPTGGGYEQYF
>.|TRBV29-1|TRBJ1-4|TRBD1
TGCAGCGTTGAAGGGACAGGGGTGGATGAAAAACTGTTTTTT
CSVEGTGVDEKLFF
>.|TRBV28|TRBJ1-5|.
TGTGCCAGCAGTTTACGGGACATCCCGTGGGGTAGCAATCAGCCCCAGCATTTT
CASSLRDIPWGSNQPQHF
>.|TRBV4-1|TRBJ2-3|.
TGCGCCAGCAGCATGGGGCGGGGTCTCGGCACAGATACGCAGTATTTT
CASSMGRGLGTDTQYF
>.|TRBV11-2|TRBJ1-1|.
TGTGCCAGCCGCCGTGGACAGAACACTGAAGCTTTCTTT
CASRRGQNTEAFF
>few|TRBV5-1|TRBJ2-1|TRBD2
TGCGCCAGCAGCTCTAGCGGGAGGGGCGATGAGCAGTTCTTC
CASSSSGRGDEQFF
>.|TRBV29-1|TRBJ2-7|.
TGCAGCGTTGAGGGGGGTTACCCTCCTTACGAGCAGTACTTC
CSVEGGYPPYEQYF
>.|TRBV7-9|TRBJ2-1|.
TGTGCCAGCAGCCCTACGGTTTCTAGGCTTTCATATGAGCAGTTCTTC
CASSPTVSRLSYEQFF
>.|TRBV4-1|TRBJ1-1|.
TGCGCCAGCAGCCAAGGACAGTCCGATGAAGCTTTCTTT
CASSQGQSDEAFF
>.|TRBV30|TRBJ2-2|.
TGTGCCTGGAGCCCACGGGCCGGGGAGCTGTTTTTT
CAWSPRAGELFF
>.|TRBV19|TRBJ2-7|.
TGTGCCACGCGGTTGTACGAGCAGTACTTC
CATRLYEQYF
>.|TRBV2|TRBJ1-5|TRBD1
TGTGCCAGCAGTCGACAGGGACAGAGCAATCAGCCCCAGCATTTT
CASSRQGQSNQPQHF
>.|TRBV27|TRBJ2-7|TRBD1
TGTGCCAGCGCGGGTGGACAGGGGGATCACTACGAGCAGTACTTC
CASAGGQGDHYEQYF
>.|TRBV19|TRBJ1-1|TRBD1
TGTGCCAGTACGATGACAGGGTGGTACACTGAAGCTTTCTTT
CASTMTGWYTEAFF
>.|TRBV7-3|TRBJ2-5|TRBD2
TGTGCCAGCAGCTTAATGGGGAGCGGGAGGGCCGGGGAGACCCAGTACTTC
CASSLMGSGRAGETQYF
>few|TRBV9|TRBJ2-1|TRBD2
TGTGCCAGCAGCGCCGCGGGGGGCGAATACAATGAGCAGTTCTTC
CASSAAGGEYNEQFF
>.|TRBV11-2|TRBJ2-3|.
TGTGCCAGCAGCTTAAGAGGGTTTAACACAGATACGCAGTATTTT
CASSLRGFNTDTQYF